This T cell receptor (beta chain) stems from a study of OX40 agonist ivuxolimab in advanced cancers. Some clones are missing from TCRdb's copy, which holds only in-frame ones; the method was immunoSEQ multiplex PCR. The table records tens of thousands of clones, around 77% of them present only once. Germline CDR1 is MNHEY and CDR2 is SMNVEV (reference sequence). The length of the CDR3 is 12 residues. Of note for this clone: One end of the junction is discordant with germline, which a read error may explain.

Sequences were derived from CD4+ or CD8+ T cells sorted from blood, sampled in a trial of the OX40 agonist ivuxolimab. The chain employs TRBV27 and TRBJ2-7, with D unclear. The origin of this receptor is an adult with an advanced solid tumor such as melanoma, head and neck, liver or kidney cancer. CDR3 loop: CASSSDSAILNF. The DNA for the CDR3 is TGTGCCAGCAGTAGCGACTCAGCTATTTTAAACTTC.